This record looks at one TCR beta chain sequence and its context. This sample is part of a study of T cell clusters in autoimmune cytopenias. Germline V gene lookup returns CDR1 MNHEY and CDR2 SMNVEV (reference sequence). The CDR3 is 19 residues long. Multiplex touch-down PCR amplified TRB using TRB-A and TRB-B pools in one tube. Using the multiplex PCR reads, TCRdb records one entry per CDR3 protein without DNA. The listing contains around 11,000 distinct CDR3 sequences. Tens of thousands of genome equivalents of blood DNA were amplified for TRB. The same sample was also studied in work on T cell repertoires in aging, cancer and after chemotherapy. From that report: Healthy donors lost TCR diversity with age mainly through richness, cancer patients through richness and evenness.

The origin of this receptor is a human donor in good health. The chain joins TRBV27 to TRBJ1-4; the D call of TRBD1 rests on TCRdb alone, since no DNA is present to check it. Sequencing was done on a sample of peripheral blood. The CDR3 loop is CASSVDRGPKWFVNEKLFF.